The 24 T cell receptor beta chains below all came from one sample that was sequenced in a study of cytomegalovirus exposure and HLA in healthy donors. The PCR used 60 Vbeta and 13 Jbeta primers. Sequencing was performed with immunoSEQ multiplex PCR; in TCRdb, only in-frame clones are kept and a portion is missing. The table lists 90,000 to 100,000 clones, about 76% of them singletons. The sequenced material came from PBMCs. These receptors originate from a man aged 35 to 55 in good health and CMV-seropositive.

This chain joins TRBV6-1 and TRBJ2-1; D perhaps matches TRBD2 (6 bases). CDR3 length: 17 residues. Germline values: CDR1 MNHNS, CDR2 SASEGT. Trimming stripped 2 bases from V and 4 bases from J, with 18 bases between. The CDR3 spells CASSERRPGEVYNEQFF. The CDR3, as DNA: TGTGCCAGCAGTGAACGGAGACCGGGAGAAGTTTACAATGAGCAGTTCTTC.

V usage is TRBV6-4 and J usage is TRBJ1-1; D might be TRBD1 (5 bases). In germline, CDR1 is MRHNA, CDR2 SNTAGT. Trimming cost V 5 bases and J 5 bases, with 12 bases left between them. The CDR3 sequence is 13 residues long. CDR3 residues: CASSTQKGTEAFF. The CDR3 nucleotides read TGTGCCAGCAGTACGCAGAAGGGGACTGAAGCTTTCTTT.

The chain carries TRBV27 and TRBJ2-5; D gene unclear. CDR3 length equals 12 residues. Germline assignment: CDR1 MNHEY and CDR2 SMNVEV (reference sequence). Trimming shortened V by 6 bases and J by 5 bases, and 10 bases separated the two germline ends. In DNA, the CDR3 is TGTGCCAGCAGGAGTATCGGGGAGACCCAGTACTTC. It encodes CASRSIGETQYF.

About this clone itself: The junction and the germline gene differ at one end; a read error may be behind it. V usage is TRBV7-7 and J usage is TRBJ1-3; TRBD1 aligns across 12 bases. This CDR3 has 18 residues. Per germline, CDR1 SSHAT and CDR2 FNYEAQ (reference sequence). The CDR3 loop reads CASSPGTGGGEGGNTIYF. In DNA form, the CDR3 reads TGTGCTAGCAGCCCCGGGACAGGGGGCGGAGAAGGTGGAAACACCATATATTTT.

The chain uses TRBV5-6 and TRBJ2-7, with D possibly being TRBD2 (5 bases). The CDR3 sequence is 15 residues long. Trimming removed 0 bases at V and 6 bases at J, with 16 bases between. CDR1 is SGHDT and CDR2 is YYEEEE in the germline V gene. DNA for the CDR3: TGTGCCAGCAGCTTGGGCCCCCGGGGAAGGGTCGAGCAGTACTTC. Encoded protein: CASSLGPRGRVEQYF. The full variable domain, rest sourced from reference TRBV5-6 and TRBJ2-7, is DAGVTQSPTHLIKTRGQQVTLRCSPKSGHDTVSWYQQALGQGPQFIFQYYEEEERQRGNFPDRFSGHQFPNYSSELNVNALLLGDSALYLCASSLGPRGRVEQYFGPGTRLTVT.

The table lists this clone with a few counts. The chain links TRBV27 to TRBJ2-1; TRBD2 is a possible D gene (5 bases). V lost 6 bases and J lost 6, with 15 bases in between. CDR1 is MNHEY and CDR2 is SMNVEV in the germline V gene (reference sequence). The CDR3 runs to 14 residues. CDR3 region: CASSPPGGINEQFF. CDR3 sequence (DNA): TGTGCCAGCAGCCCCCCAGGAGGTATCAATGAGCAGTTCTTC.

The chain couples TRBV19 to TRBJ1-5; no clear D gene. V was clipped by 7 bases and J by 4 bases, with 11 bases between them. CDR1 and CDR2 (germline): LNHDA, SQIVND (reference sequence). The CDR3 runs 13 residues. CDR3 in amino acids: CASTSGGNQPQHF. CDR3 in DNA: TGTGCCAGTACCTCCGGCGGGAATCAGCCCCAGCATTTT.

DNA of the CDR3: TGTGCCAGCAGCTTAGGGGTTTGGGCCGAGGGTCACAATGAGCAGTTCTTC. This gives the protein CASSLGVWAEGHNEQFF. The chain has TRBV7-9 and TRBJ2-1, with a tentative D call TRBD2 (5 bases). Deletions cut 1 base from V and 5 bases from J, with 18 bases between. Germline values: CDR1 SEHNR, CDR2 FQNEAQ (reference sequence). The CDR3 is made up of 17 amino acids.

This clone has more than one count but fewer than ten. This chain connects TRBV4-3 to TRBJ2-6; the match to TRBD2 covers 8 bases. The CDR3 length is 16 residues. Germline trimming cut 5 bases from V and 0 bases from J; bases unmatched to any gene: 3. CDR1 is LGHNA, CDR2 YSLEER, per germline. DNA of the CDR3: TGCGCCAGCAGCGGACTAGCATACTCTGGGGCCAACGTCCTGACTTTC. Its translation is CASSGLAYSGANVLTF.

The chain combines TRBV5-1 with TRBJ2-7, with 7 positions matching TRBD1. Trimming removed 4 bases from V and 3 bases from J; junction bases left unmatched: 7. Germline V gene sequence: CDR1 SGHRS, CDR2 YFSETQ. The CDR3 has 14 residues. CDR3 nucleotides: TGCGCCAGCAGCACATGGGACAGTAGCTACGAGCAGTACTTC. Translation gives CASSTWDSSYEQYF.

To note about this clone: The junction differs from germline at one of its ends, possibly a read error. The V and J genes are TRBV6-1 and TRBJ1-1; 7 bases line up with TRBD1. This CDR3 contains 13 residues. In germline, CDR1 is MNHNS, CDR2 SASEGT. CDR3 sequence (DNA): TGCAACTCGAGGACAGGCATGAACACTGAAGCTTTCTTT. This sequence encodes CNSRTGMNTEAFF.

The chain employs TRBV5-6 and TRBJ1-2; 7 positions match TRBD1. Looked up from germline, CDR1 is SGHDT and CDR2 is YYEEEE. The CDR3 has 12 residues. After removal of 2 bases from V and 6 bases from J, the junction contained 1 base not matched to a gene. The CDR3 protein is CASSFDRDGYTF. The CDR3 bases are TGTGCCAGCAGCTTTGACAGGGATGGCTACACCTTC.

The genes are TRBV6-5 and TRBJ2-4, with 10 bases aligning to TRBD2. V shed 8 bases and J 7 bases; nucleotides not matched to a gene: 5. Germline loops: CDR1 MNHEY, CDR2 SVGAGI. There are 13 residues in the CDR3. The CDR3 bases are TGTGCCAGCGGCGAGCGGGAGGGTAACATTCAGTACTTC. Its protein product is CASGEREGNIQYF.

This sequence joins TRBV7-9 and TRBJ2-1, with TRBD2 as a possible D gene (5 bases). V lost 4 bases and J 11 bases, leaving 12 bases between the germline ends. Germline loops: CDR1 SEHNR, CDR2 FQNEAQ (reference sequence). The CDR3 extends over 12 amino acids. The CDR3 region is CASSSGRDKQFF. The CDR3 DNA reads TGTGCCAGCAGCTCCGGCCGGGATAAGCAGTTCTTC.

The chain employs TRBV6-5 and TRBJ2-7; 8 bases are a match to TRBD1. The CDR3 totals 14 residues. From germline, CDR1 is MNHEY and CDR2 SVGAGI. With 8 bases clipped from V and 2 bases from J, the junction kept 8 bases outside the gene matches. Here the CDR3 DNA reads TGTGCCAGCCGACAGGGGATCGGGGCCTACGAGCAGTACTTC. It codes for CASRQGIGAYEQYF.

The gene calls are TRBV15 and TRBJ1-2; no clear D. Germline CDR1 reads LNHNV; CDR2 reads YYDKDF (reference sequence). Trimming took off 3 bases at V and 10 bases at J, with 18 bases between the two ends. The CDR3 length is 14 residues. The CDR3 loop is CATSRVTPPGYYTF. The CDR3 region has the DNA TGTGCCACCAGCAGGGTAACCCCGCCCGGGTACTACACCTTC.

The chain employs TRBV6-1 and TRBJ1-5, with D tentatively TRBD1 (6 bases). Germline CDR1 MNHNS, CDR2 SASEGT. The length of the CDR3 is 13 residues. V was trimmed by 4 bases and J by 6 bases, leaving 10 bases between them. The CDR3: CASSGGRGQPQHF. The CDR3 DNA sequence: TGTGCCAGCAGTGGGGGCAGGGGTCAGCCCCAGCATTTT.

The chain uses TRBV7-8 and TRBJ1-3; the D is unclear. The V gene lost 2 bases and the J gene lost 0 bases, with 11 bases spanning the gap. The CDR3 contains 16 residues. Germline-derived CDR1 and CDR2 are SGHVS and FQNEAQ. The CDR3: CASSLSIDYSGNTIYF. The DNA for the CDR3 is TGTGCCAGCAGCTTAAGTATAGACTACTCTGGAAACACCATATATTTT.

This chain uses TRBV5-1 with TRBJ2-2; D is possibly TRBD1 (5 bases). Germline assignment: CDR1 SGHRS and CDR2 YFSETQ. The germline V and J ends were trimmed by 4 bases and 7 bases, with 17 bases remaining between them. The CDR3 is 15 residues long. The DNA for the CDR3 is TGCGCCAGCAGCCTTGGTGACAGTAGTTACGGGGAGCTGTTTTTT. This codes for CASSLGDSSYGELFF.

V usage is TRBV15 and J usage is TRBJ2-7; 7 positions agree with TRBD2. CDR1 is LNHNV, CDR2 YYDKDF, per germline (reference sequence). J was trimmed by 4 bases and V by 11 bases; bases with no gene match: 8. The CDR3 spans 12 residues. CDR3 loop: CAASNGRYEQYF. The CDR3 coding sequence is TGTGCCGCTAGCAACGGGAGGTACGAGCAGTACTTC.

The gene calls are TRBV19 and TRBJ1-5, with a possible D match to TRBD1 (6 bases). CDR1 is LNHDA, CDR2 SQIVND, per germline (reference sequence). The V end was cut by 4 bases, the J end by 6 bases, with 25 bases between. The CDR3 totals 18 residues. CDR3 coding DNA: TGTGCCAGTAGTACCACCCATAGGGGGGGTAGGAATAGTCAGCCCCAGCATTTT. Translation gives CASSTTHRGGRNSQPQHF.

The chain couples TRBV6-4 to TRBJ2-1, with D tentatively TRBD2 (5 bases). Germline assignment: CDR1 MRHNA and CDR2 SNTAGT. V lost 9 bases and J 4 bases, leaving 16 bases between the germline ends. The CDR3 is 14 residues long. CDR3 residues: CASPRGRGYNEQFF. The CDR3 DNA reads TGTGCCAGTCCGCGAGGGCGCGGATACAATGAGCAGTTCTTC.

The V and J genes are TRBV27 and TRBJ2-7, with D possibly being TRBD2 (7 bases). Trimming stripped 5 bases from V and 4 bases from J, with 21 bases between. The CDR3 extends over 16 amino acids. Germline-derived CDR1 and CDR2 are MNHEY and SMNVEV (reference sequence). CDR3 region: CASSPPPGGLYYEQYF. The CDR3 DNA is TGTGCCAGCAGTCCCCCCCCGGGGGGCTTGTATTACGAGCAGTACTTC.

The chain links TRBV27 to TRBJ2-5, with D perhaps matching TRBD1 (6 bases). In germline, CDR1 is MNHEY, CDR2 SMNVEV (reference sequence). The CDR3 is made up of 15 amino acids. V gave up 8 bases and J gave up 4 bases, with 20 bases separating them. CDR3 coding DNA: TGTGCCAGCGGCGCAGGGGTTTCTTTCGGAGAGACCCAGTACTTC. As protein: CASGAGVSFGETQYF.